Listed below are T cell receptor beta chains from one sample, sequenced in a study of T cells in localized non-small cell lung cancer. Clones were sequenced by immunoSEQ multiplex PCR, and TCRdb holds only the in-frame ones, with some missing. The sample records just under 6,500 clones, 15% being singletons. The specimen was normal lung tissue next to the tumor, collected before any cancer treatment. Receptors originate from a male donor older than 55 with stage II squamous cell lung carcinoma. Both conserved end residues are trimmed from each CDR3. Fields, in order: V gene, CDR3 protein.

TRBV4-1	ASSQVRGYAGDGYT
TRBV14	ASSQDRSFPGNEQF
TRBV11-3	ASSLGGRRNTGELF
TRBV30	AWSVRGLAGAKQF
TRBV18	ASSPPQQLVTEAF
TRBV19	ASTTTGGETQY
TRBV11-3	ASSPPGNYNEQF
TRBV11-3	ASSFPGPARANVLT
TRBV11-3	ASSFDSGASDTQY
TRBV10-2	ASKLTGGADSGANVLT
TRBV18	ASSPAGNGNTIY
TRBV6-8	ASSDLGDTNYGYT
TRBV23-1	ASSQADGYEQY
TRBV2	ASSEEWGAAKNIQY
TRBV28	ASNDGHIPREQY
TRBV28	ASSVARSYGYT
TRBV12-5	ASRTGHYNSPLH
TRBV11-3	ASSLAGGFAEKLF
TRBV19	ASSQPFSSYNEQF
TRBV9	ASSLGDRVYEQY
TRBV18	ASSPSGESNYGYT
TRBV19	ASRPSIGANYGYT
TRBV6-8	ASSLTRPSSGNTIY
TRBV11-3	ASSLEVAGTLEF
TRBV11-3	ASSLVQGLAASTDTQY
TRBV28	ASSLSPGGGYDGYT
TRBV6-8	ASSYRTGNSPLH